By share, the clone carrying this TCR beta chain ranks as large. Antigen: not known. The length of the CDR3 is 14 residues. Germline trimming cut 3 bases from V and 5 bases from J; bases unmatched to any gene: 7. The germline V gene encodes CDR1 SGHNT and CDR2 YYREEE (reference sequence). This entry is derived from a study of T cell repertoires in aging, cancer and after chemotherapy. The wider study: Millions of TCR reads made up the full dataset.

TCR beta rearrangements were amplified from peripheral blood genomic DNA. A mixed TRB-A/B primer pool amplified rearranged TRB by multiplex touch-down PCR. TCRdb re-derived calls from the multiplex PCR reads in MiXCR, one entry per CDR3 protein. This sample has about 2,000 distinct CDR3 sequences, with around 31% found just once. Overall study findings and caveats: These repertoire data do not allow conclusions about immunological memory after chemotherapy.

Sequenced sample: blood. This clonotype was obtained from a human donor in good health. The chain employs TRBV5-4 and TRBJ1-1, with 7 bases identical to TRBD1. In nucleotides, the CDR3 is TGTGCCAGCAGCTGGGACAGTTCGGTAACTGAAGCTTTCTTT. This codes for CASSWDSSVTEAFF.